Following are 4 T cell receptor beta chains from one sample sequenced in a study of blood T cells in healthy people across ages. Through a sample-barcoded 5' primer and a J-beta primer mix, a second PCR was run for roughly 6 to 12 cycles. MiXCR was run by TCRdb on the 5' RACE reads, yielding one entry per CDR3 protein. The repertoire holds about 770,000 distinct CDR3 sequences, with under 45% as singletons. The sequencing sample was made of blood. All receptors come from a man aged 60 to 69 in good health.

V gene TRBV15 combines with J gene TRBJ2-3; 7 positions match TRBD1. The CDR3 extends over 17 amino acids. The germline CDR1 and CDR2 sequences are LNHNV and YYDKDF (reference sequence). The ends lost 0 bases at V and 0 bases at J; junction bases unmatched: 6. In DNA, the CDR3 is TGTGCCACCAGCAGAGATACGGGGACAGTGAGCACAGATACGCAGTATTTT. This gives the protein CATSRDTGTVSTDTQYF.

This chain joins TRBV12-3 or TRBV12-4 and TRBJ2-1; 10 positions agree with TRBD2. Gene TRBJ2-7 matches the end of the DNA better, so the J call may be wrong. This CDR3 comprises 17 residues. The CDR3 spells CASSSYSGGSSYNEQYF. The CDR3 bases are TGTGCCAGCAGTTCGTATAGCGGGGGGAGCTCCTACAATGAGCAGTACTTC.

This clonotype has more than one count but fewer than ten. The V gene is TRBV20-1, the J gene TRBJ2-1; D perhaps matches TRBD2 (6 bases). Germline lookup yields CDR1 DFQATT and CDR2 SNEGSKA (reference sequence). The length of the CDR3 is 16 residues. V gave up 4 bases and J gave up 6 bases, with 22 bases separating them. The CDR3 nucleotides read TGCAGTGCTAACAAAGTGGGAGGTTGGAATGGCAATGAGCAGTTCTTC. Translated: CSANKVGGWNGNEQFF.

The genes are TRBV20-1 and TRBJ2-5; TRBD1 might be the D (5 bases). V gave up 0 bases and J gave up 4 bases, with 9 bases separating them. The CDR3 has 13 residues. The germline V gene encodes CDR1 DFQATT and CDR2 SNEGSKA (reference sequence). CDR3 coding DNA: TGCAGTGCTAGAGATGACACAGGAGAGACCCAGTACTTC. This codes for CSARDDTGETQYF.